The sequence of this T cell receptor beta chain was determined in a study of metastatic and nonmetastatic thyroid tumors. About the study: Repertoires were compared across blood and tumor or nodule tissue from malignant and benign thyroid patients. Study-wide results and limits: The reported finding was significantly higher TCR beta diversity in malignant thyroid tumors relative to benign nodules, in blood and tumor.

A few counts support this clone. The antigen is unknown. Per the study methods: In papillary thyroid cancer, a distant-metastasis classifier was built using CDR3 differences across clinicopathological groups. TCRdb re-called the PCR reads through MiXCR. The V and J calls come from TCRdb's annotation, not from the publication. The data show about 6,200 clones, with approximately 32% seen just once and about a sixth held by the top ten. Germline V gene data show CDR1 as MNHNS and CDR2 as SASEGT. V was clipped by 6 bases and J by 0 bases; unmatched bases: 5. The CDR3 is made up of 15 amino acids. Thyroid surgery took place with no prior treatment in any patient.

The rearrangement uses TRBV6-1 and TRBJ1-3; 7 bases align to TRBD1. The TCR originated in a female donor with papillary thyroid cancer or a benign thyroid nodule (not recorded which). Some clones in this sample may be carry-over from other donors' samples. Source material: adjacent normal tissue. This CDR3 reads CASSQQGFSGNTIYF. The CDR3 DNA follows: TGTGCCAGCAGCCAACAGGGGTTCTCTGGAAACACCATATATTTT.